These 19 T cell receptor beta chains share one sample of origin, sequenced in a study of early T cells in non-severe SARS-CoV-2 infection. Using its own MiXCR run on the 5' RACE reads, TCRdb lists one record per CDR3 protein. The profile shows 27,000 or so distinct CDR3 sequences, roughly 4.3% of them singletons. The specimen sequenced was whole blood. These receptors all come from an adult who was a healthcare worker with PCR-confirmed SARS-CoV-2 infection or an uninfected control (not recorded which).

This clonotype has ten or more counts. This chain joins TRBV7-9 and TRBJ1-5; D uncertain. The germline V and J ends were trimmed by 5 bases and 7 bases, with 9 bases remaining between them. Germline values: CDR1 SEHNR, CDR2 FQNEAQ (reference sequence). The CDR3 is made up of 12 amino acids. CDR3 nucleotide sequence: TGTGCCAGCAGCGACTCATACCAGCCCCAGCATTTT. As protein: CASSDSYQPQHF. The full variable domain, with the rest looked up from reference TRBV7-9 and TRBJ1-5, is DTGVSQNPRHKITKRGQNVTFRCDPISEHNRLYWYRQTLGQGPEFLTYFQNEAQLEKSRLLSDRFSAERPKGSFSTLEIQRTEQGDSAMYLCASSDSYQPQHFGDGTRLSIL.

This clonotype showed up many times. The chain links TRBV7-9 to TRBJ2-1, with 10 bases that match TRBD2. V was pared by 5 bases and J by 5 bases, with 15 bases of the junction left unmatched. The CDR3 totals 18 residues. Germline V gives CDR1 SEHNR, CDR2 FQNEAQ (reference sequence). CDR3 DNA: TGTGCCAGCAGCCAAAAAAGGCTGGCTAGCGGGAGACACAATGAGCAGTTCTTC. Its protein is CASSQKRLASGRHNEQFF.

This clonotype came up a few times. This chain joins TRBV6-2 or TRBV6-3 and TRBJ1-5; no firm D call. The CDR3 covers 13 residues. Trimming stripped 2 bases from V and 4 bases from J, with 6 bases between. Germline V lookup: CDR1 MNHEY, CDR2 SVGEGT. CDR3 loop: CASSYDKNQPQHF. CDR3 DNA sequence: TGTGCCAGCAGTTACGACAAGAATCAGCCCCAGCATTTT.

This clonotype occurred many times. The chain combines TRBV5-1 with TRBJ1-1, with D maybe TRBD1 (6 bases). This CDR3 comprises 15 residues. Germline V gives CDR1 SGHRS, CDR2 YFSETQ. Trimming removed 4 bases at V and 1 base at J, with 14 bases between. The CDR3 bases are TGCGCCAGCAGCCTGATCGTGGGGGCGAACACTGAAGCTTTCTTT. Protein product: CASSLIVGANTEAFF.

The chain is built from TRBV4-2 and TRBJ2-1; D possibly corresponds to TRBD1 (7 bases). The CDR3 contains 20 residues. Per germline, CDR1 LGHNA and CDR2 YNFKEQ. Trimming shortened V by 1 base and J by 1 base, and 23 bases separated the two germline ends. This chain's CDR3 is CASSQAFVQGGLASYNEQFF. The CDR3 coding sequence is TGTGCCAGCAGCCAAGCGTTTGTGCAGGGGGGCCTGGCTTCCTACAATGAGCAGTTCTTC.

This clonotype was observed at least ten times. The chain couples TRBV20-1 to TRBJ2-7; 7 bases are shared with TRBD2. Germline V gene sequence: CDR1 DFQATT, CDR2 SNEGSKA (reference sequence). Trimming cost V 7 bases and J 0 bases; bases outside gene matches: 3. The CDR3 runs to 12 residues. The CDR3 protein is CSGASGSYEQYF. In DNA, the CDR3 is TGCAGTGGGGCTAGCGGCTCCTACGAGCAGTACTTC.

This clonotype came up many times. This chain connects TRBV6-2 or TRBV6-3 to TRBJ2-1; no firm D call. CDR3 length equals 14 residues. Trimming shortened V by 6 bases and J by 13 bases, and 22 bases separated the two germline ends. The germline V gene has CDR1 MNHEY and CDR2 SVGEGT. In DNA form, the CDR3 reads TGTGCCAGCAGCTTACCACCAACACGTCCTCTTCAGTTCTTC. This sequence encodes CASSLPPTRPLQFF.

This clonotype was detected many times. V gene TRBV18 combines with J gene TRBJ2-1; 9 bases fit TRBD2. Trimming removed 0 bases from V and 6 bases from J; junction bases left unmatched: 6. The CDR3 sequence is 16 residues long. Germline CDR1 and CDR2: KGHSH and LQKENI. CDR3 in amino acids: CASSPPAGGFGNEQFF. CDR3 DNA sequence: TGTGCCAGCTCACCACCGGCGGGAGGGTTCGGCAATGAGCAGTTCTTC.

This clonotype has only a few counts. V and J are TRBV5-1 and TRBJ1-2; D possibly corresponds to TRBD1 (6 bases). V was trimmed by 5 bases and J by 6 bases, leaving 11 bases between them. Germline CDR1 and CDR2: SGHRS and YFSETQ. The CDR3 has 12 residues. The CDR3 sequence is CASRERQDGYTF. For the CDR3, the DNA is TGCGCCAGCAGGGAGAGACAGGATGGCTACACCTTC. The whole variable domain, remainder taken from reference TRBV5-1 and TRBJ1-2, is KAGVTQTPRYLIKTRGQQVTLSCSPISGHRSVSWYQQTPGQGLQFLFEYFSETQRNKGNFPGRFSGRQFSNSRSEMNVSTLELGDSALYLCASRERQDGYTFGSGTRLTVV.

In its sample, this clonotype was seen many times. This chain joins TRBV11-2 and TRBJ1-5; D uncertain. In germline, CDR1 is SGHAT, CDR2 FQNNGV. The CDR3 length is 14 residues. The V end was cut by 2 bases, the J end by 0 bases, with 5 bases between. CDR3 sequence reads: CASSLTDSNQPQHF. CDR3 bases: TGTGCCAGCAGCTTAACAGATAGCAATCAGCCCCAGCATTTT.

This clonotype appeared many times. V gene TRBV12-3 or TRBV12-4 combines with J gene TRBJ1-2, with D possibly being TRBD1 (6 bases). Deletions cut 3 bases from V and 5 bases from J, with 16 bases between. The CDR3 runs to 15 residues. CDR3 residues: CASSFSGTRTYGYTF. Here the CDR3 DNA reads TGTGCCAGCAGTTTTTCCGGGACAAGAACTTATGGCTACACCTTC.

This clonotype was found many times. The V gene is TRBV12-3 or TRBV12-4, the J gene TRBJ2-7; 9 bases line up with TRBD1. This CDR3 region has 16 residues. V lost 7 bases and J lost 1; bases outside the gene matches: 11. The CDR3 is CASTRGPGQGSYEQYF. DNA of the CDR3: TGTGCCAGCACTAGGGGCCCGGGACAGGGATCCTACGAGCAGTACTTC.

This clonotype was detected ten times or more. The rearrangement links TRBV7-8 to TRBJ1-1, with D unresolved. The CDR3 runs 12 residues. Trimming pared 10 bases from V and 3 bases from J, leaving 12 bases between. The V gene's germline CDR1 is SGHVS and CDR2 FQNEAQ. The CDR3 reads CATSKWDTEAFF. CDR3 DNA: TGTGCCACCTCTAAGTGGGACACTGAAGCTTTCTTT.

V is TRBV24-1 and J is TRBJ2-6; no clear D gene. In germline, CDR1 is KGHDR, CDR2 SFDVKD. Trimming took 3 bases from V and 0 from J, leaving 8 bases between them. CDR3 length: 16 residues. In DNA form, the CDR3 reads TGTGCCACCAGTGATCCTGGGTCCTCTGGGGCCAACGTCCTGACTTTC. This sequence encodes CATSDPGSSGANVLTF.

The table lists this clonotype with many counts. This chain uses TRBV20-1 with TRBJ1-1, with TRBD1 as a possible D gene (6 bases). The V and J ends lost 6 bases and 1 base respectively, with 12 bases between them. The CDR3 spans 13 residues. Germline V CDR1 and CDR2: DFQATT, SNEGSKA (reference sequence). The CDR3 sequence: CSARGGANTEAFF. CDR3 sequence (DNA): TGCAGTGCCCGCGGGGGGGCGAACACTGAAGCTTTCTTT.

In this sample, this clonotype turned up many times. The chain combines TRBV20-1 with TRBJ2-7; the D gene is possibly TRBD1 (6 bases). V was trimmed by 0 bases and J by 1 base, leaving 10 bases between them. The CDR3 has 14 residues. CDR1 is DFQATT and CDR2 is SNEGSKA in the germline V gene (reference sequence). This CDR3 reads CSARDWQGSYEQYF. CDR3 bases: TGCAGTGCTAGAGATTGGCAGGGGTCCTACGAGCAGTACTTC.

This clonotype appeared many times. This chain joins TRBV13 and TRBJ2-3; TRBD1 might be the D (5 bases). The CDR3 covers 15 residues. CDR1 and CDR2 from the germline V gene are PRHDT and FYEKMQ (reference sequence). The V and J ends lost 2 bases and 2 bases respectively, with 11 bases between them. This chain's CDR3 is CASSLIGRDTDTQYF. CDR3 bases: TGTGCCAGCAGCTTAATTGGCAGGGACACAGATACGCAGTATTTT.

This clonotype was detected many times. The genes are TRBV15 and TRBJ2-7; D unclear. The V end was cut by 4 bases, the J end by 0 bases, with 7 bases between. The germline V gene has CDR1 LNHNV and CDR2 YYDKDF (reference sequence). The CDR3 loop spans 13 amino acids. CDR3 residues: CATSMVDSYEQYF. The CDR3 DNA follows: TGTGCCACCAGCATGGTGGACTCCTACGAGCAGTACTTC.

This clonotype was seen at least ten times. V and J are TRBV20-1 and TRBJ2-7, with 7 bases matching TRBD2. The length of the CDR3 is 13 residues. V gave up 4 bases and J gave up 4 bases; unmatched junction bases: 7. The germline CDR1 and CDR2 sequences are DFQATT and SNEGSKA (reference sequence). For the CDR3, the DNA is TGCAGTGCTATAACTAGCGAATTTTACGAGCAGTACTTC. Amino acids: CSAITSEFYEQYF.